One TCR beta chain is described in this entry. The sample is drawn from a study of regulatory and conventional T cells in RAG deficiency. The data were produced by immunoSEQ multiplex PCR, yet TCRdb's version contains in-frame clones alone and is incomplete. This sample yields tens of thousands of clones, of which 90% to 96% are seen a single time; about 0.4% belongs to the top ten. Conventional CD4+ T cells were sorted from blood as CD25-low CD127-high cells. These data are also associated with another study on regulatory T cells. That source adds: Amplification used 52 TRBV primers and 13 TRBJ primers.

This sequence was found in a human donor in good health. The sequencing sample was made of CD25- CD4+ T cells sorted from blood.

This chain's CDR3 is CASGEYGGTYEQYF. CDR3 sequence (DNA): TGTGCTAGTGGTGAATATGGCGGGACCTACGAGCAGTACTTC. The chain has TRBV12-5 and TRBJ2-7, with D perhaps TRBD2 (6 bases). CDR1 LGHNT and CDR2 FRNRAP come from the germline V gene. The CDR3 spans 14 residues. V shed 5 bases and J shed 2 bases, with 13 bases lying between them.